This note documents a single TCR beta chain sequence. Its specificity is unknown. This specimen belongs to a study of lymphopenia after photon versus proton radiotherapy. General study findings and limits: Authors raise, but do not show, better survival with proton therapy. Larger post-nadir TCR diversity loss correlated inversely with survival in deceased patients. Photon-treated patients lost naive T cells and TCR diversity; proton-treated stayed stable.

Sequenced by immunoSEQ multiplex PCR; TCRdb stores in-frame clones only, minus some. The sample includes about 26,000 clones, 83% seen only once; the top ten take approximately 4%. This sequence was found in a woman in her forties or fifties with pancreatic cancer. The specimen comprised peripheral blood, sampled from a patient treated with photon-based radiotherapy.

Written as DNA, the CDR3 is TGTGCCACTCAGACTAGCGACACCCATTGGACCGGGGAGCTGTTTTTT. Its protein product is CATQTSDTHWTGELFF. V gene TRBV10-3 combines with J gene TRBJ2-2; 8 bases agree with TRBD2. Germline V CDR1 and CDR2: ENHRY, SYGVKD. V gave up 10 bases and J gave up 5 bases; unmatched junction bases: 15. The CDR3 runs to 16 residues.